Given below is one T cell receptor (beta chain) in context. The record originates from a study of blood T cell repertoires in COVID-19. About the study: Sample material is recorded as cDNA or gDNA derived from T cells, B-cell-depleted T cells, or PBMCs.

Participants came from roughly 23 US areas, aged about 18 to 89 years. Participants reported their clinical history, and cohort assignment relied on those reports. Recovered status applied to Cohort 3 donors who had two consecutive negative PCRs. It also applied to those with clearance or with symptom resolution. The germline V gene has CDR1 LNHDA and CDR2 SQIVND (reference sequence). Germline trimming cut 6 bases from V and 0 bases from J; bases unmatched to any gene: 6. The CDR3 sequence is 15 residues long. Clones were read by immunoSEQ multiplex PCR, and TCRdb kept only the in-frame ones, dropping some. Of under 300,000 clones in the sample, roughly nine tenths were seen once.

Sample: PBMCs or T cells enriched from blood (not recorded which). The TCR sequence derives from a woman under 30 who had recovered from COVID-19. V is TRBV19 and J is TRBJ1-2; 8 bases are shared with TRBD1. The CDR3 DNA sequence: TGTGCCAGTAGGCCCCCGGGACAGGCTAACTATGGCTACACCTTC. Amino acid sequence: CASRPPGQANYGYTF. Using reference TRBV19 and TRBJ1-2 for the parts outside the CDR3, the full variable domain is DGGITQSPKYLFRKEGQNVTLSCEQNLNHDAMYWYRQDPGQGLRLIYYSQIVNDFQKGDIAEGYSVSREKKESFPLTVTSAQKNPTAFYLCASRPPGQANYGYTFGSGTRLTVV.